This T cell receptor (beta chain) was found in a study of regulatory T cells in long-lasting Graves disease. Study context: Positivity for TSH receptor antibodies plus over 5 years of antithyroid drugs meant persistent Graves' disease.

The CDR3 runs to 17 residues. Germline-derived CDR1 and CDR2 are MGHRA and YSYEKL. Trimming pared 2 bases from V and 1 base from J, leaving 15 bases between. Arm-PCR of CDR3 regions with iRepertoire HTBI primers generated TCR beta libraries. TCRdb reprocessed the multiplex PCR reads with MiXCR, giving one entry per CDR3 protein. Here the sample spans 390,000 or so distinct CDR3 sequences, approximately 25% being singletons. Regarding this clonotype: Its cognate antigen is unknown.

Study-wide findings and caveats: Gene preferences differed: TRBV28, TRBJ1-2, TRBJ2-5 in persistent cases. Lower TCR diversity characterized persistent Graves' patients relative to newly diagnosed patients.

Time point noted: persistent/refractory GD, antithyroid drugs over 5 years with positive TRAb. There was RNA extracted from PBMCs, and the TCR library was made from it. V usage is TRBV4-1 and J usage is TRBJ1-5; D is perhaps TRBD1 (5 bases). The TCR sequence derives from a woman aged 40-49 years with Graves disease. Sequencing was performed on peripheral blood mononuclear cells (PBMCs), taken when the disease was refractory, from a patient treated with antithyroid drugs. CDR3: CASSQTPGLRSNQPQHF. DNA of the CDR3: TGCGCCAGCAGCCAAACCCCAGGGTTGAGGAGCAATCAGCCCCAGCATTTT.